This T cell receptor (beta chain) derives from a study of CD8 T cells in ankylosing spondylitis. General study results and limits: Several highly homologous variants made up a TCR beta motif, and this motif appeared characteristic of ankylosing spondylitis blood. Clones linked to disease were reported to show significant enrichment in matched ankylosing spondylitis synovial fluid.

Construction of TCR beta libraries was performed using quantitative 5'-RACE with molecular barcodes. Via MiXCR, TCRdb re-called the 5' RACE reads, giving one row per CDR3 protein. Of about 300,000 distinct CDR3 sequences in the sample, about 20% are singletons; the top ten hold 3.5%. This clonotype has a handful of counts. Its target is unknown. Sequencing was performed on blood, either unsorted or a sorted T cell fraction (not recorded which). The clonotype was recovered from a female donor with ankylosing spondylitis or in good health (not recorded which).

The CDR3 DNA reads as TGTGCCAGCAGCTTGCAGGCGTACGAAGCTTTCTTT. It yields the protein CASSLQAYEAFF. V usage is TRBV5-6 and J usage is TRBJ1-1; D is uncertain. Germline CDR1 SGHDT, CDR2 YYEEEE. Trimming stripped 1 base from V and 8 bases from J, with 9 bases between. This CDR3 contains 12 residues. The full variable domain, rest sourced from reference TRBV5-6 and TRBJ1-1, is DAGVTQSPTHLIKTRGQQVTLRCSPKSGHDTVSWYQQALGQGPQFIFQYYEEEERQRGNFPDRFSGHQFPNYSSELNVNALLLGDSALYLCASSLQAYEAFFGQGTRLTVV.